What follows are 30 T cell receptor beta chains derived from one specimen sequenced in a study of blood T cell repertoires in COVID-19. Profiling relied on immunoSEQ multiplex PCR, and the TCRdb table lists in-frame clones only, not all of them. The top ten hold 9.7% of the sample, which has under 250,000 clones, 70% to 85% seen once. What was sequenced was peripheral blood. Every receptor here comes from a man aged 45-65 years with active or convalescent COVID-19.

This clone was counted a single time. The chain employs TRBV4-1 and TRBJ1-4; D is ambiguous. This CDR3 has 12 amino acids. V was trimmed by 2 bases and J by 6 bases, leaving 4 bases between them. Germline CDR1 and CDR2: MGHRA and YSYEKL. CDR3 sequence: CASSQSYEKLFF. In nucleotides, the CDR3 is TGCGCCAGCAGCCAATCCTATGAAAAACTGTTTTTT.

Details on this clone: Other DNA sequences of this sample code for an identical CDR3. The chain joins TRBV7-2 to TRBJ1-2, with a tentative D call TRBD1 (6 bases). Per the germline V gene, CDR1 is SGHTA and CDR2 is FQGNSA. The CDR3 runs to 14 residues. Trimming removed 4 bases at V and 1 base at J, with 10 bases between. CDR3 region: CASSSSGVNYGYTF. Written as DNA, the CDR3 is TGTGCCAGCAGCTCGTCAGGGGTTAACTATGGCTACACCTTC.

The count of this clone is one. This rearrangement joins TRBV5-6 to TRBJ1-1; no definite D call. This CDR3 comprises 16 residues. V lost 1 base to trimming and J lost 5 bases, with 18 bases between them. The germline V gene has CDR1 SGHDT and CDR2 YYEEEE. The DNA of the CDR3 is TGTGCCAGCAGCTTGTCCCTTATAGAGGGAGGGACTGAAGCTTTCTTT. Translation gives CASSLSLIEGGTEAFF.

CDR3 in DNA: TGTGCCAGCAGTTCACAGCCCCAATACAATGAGCAGTTCTTC. It encodes CASSSQPQYNEQFF. The chain joins TRBV27 to TRBJ2-1; D not certain. The CDR3 is 14 residues long. CDR1 and CDR2 (germline): MNHEY, SMNVEV (reference sequence). The V and J ends lost 4 bases and 4 bases respectively, with 11 bases between them.

The chain joins TRBV9 to TRBJ2-2, with 10 bases aligning to TRBD2. Trimming removed 3 bases from V and 2 bases from J; junction bases left unmatched: 4. From germline, CDR1 is SGDLS and CDR2 YYNGEE. The CDR3 runs 16 residues. The chain's CDR3 is CASSARTSGNTGELFF. The CDR3 nucleotides are TGTGCCAGCAGCGCCCGGACTAGCGGAAACACCGGGGAGCTGTTTTTT. The full variable domain, completed using reference TRBV9 and TRBJ2-2, is DSGVTQTPKHLITATGQRVTLRCSPRSGDLSVYWYQQSLDQGLQFLIQYYNGEERAKGNILERFSAQQFPDLHSELNLSSLELGDSALYFCASSARTSGNTGELFFGEGSRLTVL.

The genes are TRBV4-1 and TRBJ1-6, with unresolved D. V gave up 0 bases and J gave up 5 bases, with 8 bases separating them. Looked up from germline, CDR1 is MGHRA and CDR2 is YSYEKL. This CDR3 comprises 15 residues. CDR3 bases: TGCGCCAGCAGCCAAGACAGGACTGATAATTCACCCCTCCACTTT. Translation: CASSQDRTDNSPLHF.

This clone has just a few counts. The chain joins TRBV9 to TRBJ2-2; a weak D match, TRBD2 (5 bases). V gave up 2 bases and J gave up 3 bases, with 14 bases separating them. Germline V gene sequence: CDR1 SGDLS, CDR2 YYNGEE. The CDR3 runs to 16 residues. The CDR3 DNA is TGTGCCAGCAGCGTTGGTGTCGGGGATTACACCGGGGAGCTGTTTTTT. Amino acids: CASSVGVGDYTGELFF.

This chain joins TRBV28 and TRBJ1-2; TRBD1 aligns across 7 bases. CDR3 length equals 14 residues. Germline CDR1 is MDHEN and CDR2 is SYDVKM. Germline trimming cut 2 bases from V and 4 bases from J; bases unmatched to any gene: 4. CDR3 DNA sequence: TGTGCCAGCAGTTTAGCGACAGGGACCTATGGCTACACCTTC. Its protein product is CASSLATGTYGYTF.

V is TRBV6-2 or TRBV6-3 and J is TRBJ1-6, with D unclear. Trimming pared 4 bases from V and 7 bases from J, leaving 11 bases between. The CDR3 is made up of 14 amino acids. Germline loops: CDR1 MNHEY, CDR2 SVGEGT. The CDR3 DNA follows: TGTGCCAGCAGTTTACTTATCGGGAATTCACCCCTCCACTTT. Translation: CASSLLIGNSPLHF.

The chain carries TRBV2 and TRBJ1-5; 7 nucleotides match TRBD1. This CDR3 has 15 residues. The trim removed 5 bases at V and 0 bases at J, leaving 4 bases unmatched. Per germline, CDR1 SNHLY and CDR2 FYNNEI. CDR3 residues: CASSSRDSSNQPQHF. The CDR3 nucleotides read TGTGCCAGCAGTTCCCGGGACAGTAGCAATCAGCCCCAGCATTTT.

The J gene is TRBJ1-5, the V gene TRBV5-8; D call uncertain. V dropped 2 bases and J dropped 6 bases, with 21 bases sitting between them. CDR1 SGHTS and CDR2 YDEGEE come from the germline V gene. CDR3 length: 17 amino acids. The CDR3 protein is CASSFFPGWQAIQPQHF. CDR3 nucleotide sequence: TGTGCCAGCAGCTTTTTCCCGGGGTGGCAGGCAATTCAGCCCCAGCATTTT.

Of note for this clone: Other DNA sequences in this specimen translate into the identical CDR3. The CDR3 region has the DNA TGTGCCAGCTCACCCGGGGGGAATCAGCCCCAGCATTTT. Translated: CASSPGGNQPQHF. This sequence joins TRBV18 and TRBJ1-5; TRBD1 is a possible D gene (5 bases). V gave up 3 bases and J gave up 4 bases, with 7 bases separating them. Germline CDR1 is KGHSH and CDR2 is LQKENI. This CDR3 region has 13 residues.

This clone appeared a single time. The J gene is TRBJ2-7, the V gene TRBV7-2; 7 nucleotides agree with TRBD1. Germline lookup yields CDR1 SGHTA and CDR2 FQGNSA. Losses at the gene ends were 0 bases for V and 2 bases for J; bases not matched to a gene: 7. This CDR3 comprises 16 residues. The CDR3 coding sequence is TGTGCCAGCAGCTTAGCGATGACAGGGCCCGCCTACGAGCAGTACTTC. Its protein product is CASSLAMTGPAYEQYF. The entire variable domain, with the rest obtained from reference TRBV7-2 and TRBJ2-7, is as follows: GAGVSQSPSNKVTEKGKDVELRCDPISGHTALYWYRQSLGQGLEFLIYFQGNSAPDKSGLPSDRFSAERTGGSVSTLTIQRTQQEDSAVYLCASSLAMTGPAYEQYFGPGTRLTVT.

The V and J genes are TRBV11-2 and TRBJ2-5; 10 nucleotides line up with TRBD2. The trim removed 5 bases at V and 5 bases at J, leaving 8 bases unmatched. The length of the CDR3 is 15 residues. Per the germline V gene, CDR1 is SGHAT and CDR2 is FQNNGV. The CDR3 protein is CASSLLAGWGETQYF. CDR3 nucleotides: TGTGCCAGCAGCCTACTAGCGGGGTGGGGGGAGACCCAGTACTTC.

CDR3 bases: TGTGCCAGCAGTTTTCCCGACATTAACTATGGCTACACCTTC. Amino acids: CASSFPDINYGYTF. The chain recombines TRBV28 with TRBJ1-2; no reliable D call. This CDR3 comprises 14 residues. The germline CDR1 and CDR2 sequences are MDHEN and SYDVKM. Trimming left V 3 bases short and J 1 base short, with 9 bases between.

This clone was counted only a few times. The chain couples TRBV2 to TRBJ2-7, with unresolved D. The CDR3 runs to 12 residues. CDR1 is SNHLY, CDR2 FYNNEI, per germline. The ends were cut back, 6 bases at V and 3 bases at J, with 9 bases in the middle. CDR3 DNA sequence: TGTGCCAGCAGAGTACCTAGCTACGAGCAGTACTTC. This translates into CASRVPSYEQYF.

CDR3 region: CATSRVPRGAYYGYTF. In nucleotides, the CDR3 is TGTGCCACCAGCAGAGTCCCACGGGGGGCGTACTATGGCTACACCTTC. The chain combines TRBV15 with TRBJ1-2; tentative D call: TRBD1 (6 bases). V was trimmed by 1 base and J by 3 bases, leaving 15 bases between them. The germline CDR1 and CDR2 sequences are LNHNV and YYDKDF (reference sequence). This CDR3 is 16 amino acids long.

This chain uses TRBV28 with TRBJ2-2, with TRBD2 matching over 7 bases. CDR3 length: 12 amino acids. V gave up 2 bases and J gave up 13 bases; unmatched junction bases: 4. Germline values: CDR1 MDHEN, CDR2 SYDVKM. The CDR3 DNA follows: TGTGCCAGCAGTTTACCGGGGGGAGGGCTGTTTTTT. It yields the protein CASSLPGGGLFF.

The rearrangement uses TRBV27 and TRBJ2-7, with D possibly TRBD2 on 7 matching bases. The CDR3 consists of 14 residues. The V gene's germline CDR1 is MNHEY and CDR2 SMNVEV (reference sequence). V was clipped by 8 bases and J by 3 bases, with 17 bases between them. CDR3 sequence: CASSRGGGGYEQYF. The CDR3 region has the DNA TGTGCCAGCTCCCGAGGGGGAGGGGGCTACGAGCAGTACTTC.

The chain employs TRBV7-3 and TRBJ2-7, with 9 bases fitting TRBD1. Trimming removed 6 bases from V and 0 bases from J; junction bases left unmatched: 6. The CDR3 loop spans 15 amino acids. CDR1 and CDR2 (germline): SGHTA, FQGTGA. The CDR3 region is CASRTGTGISYEQYV. The CDR3 nucleotides are TGTGCCAGCAGGACCGGGACAGGGATCTCCTACGAGCAGTACGTC.

This chain uses TRBV9 with TRBJ2-5, with TRBD2 identical over 8 bases. The trim removed 2 bases at V and 4 bases at J, leaving 7 bases unmatched. Germline V gene data show CDR1 as SGDLS and CDR2 as YYNGEE. The CDR3 is 15 amino acids. As DNA, the CDR3 is TGTGCCAGCAGCGTGTTAGCGGGATGGAGAGAGACCCAGTACTTC. Residues: CASSVLAGWRETQYF.

The rearrangement joins TRBV5-6 to TRBJ1-1, with 7 bases identical to TRBD1. V was clipped by 5 bases and J by 0 bases; unmatched bases: 7. The CDR3 sequence is 15 residues long. Germline V gives CDR1 SGHDT, CDR2 YYEEEE. The CDR3 DNA is TGTGCCAGCAGATACCGACAGGGATTGAACACTGAAGCTTTCTTT. It is translated as CASRYRQGLNTEAFF.

Only a few counts were recorded for this clone. The CDR3 here is CASSSLRQGVYGYTF. CDR3 in DNA: TGCGCCAGCAGTTCCCTAAGACAGGGGGTTTATGGCTACACCTTC. This chain links TRBV5-1 with TRBJ1-2, with TRBD1 matching over 9 bases. The CDR3 length is 15 residues. Per germline, CDR1 SGHRS and CDR2 YFSETQ. The J segment lost 5 bases and the V segment lost 5 bases, leaving 10 bases of the junction unmatched.

The chain couples TRBV7-2 to TRBJ1-1; D is perhaps TRBD1 (5 bases). The germline V and J ends were trimmed by 2 bases and 1 base, with 11 bases remaining between them. This CDR3 has 15 residues. Germline V CDR1 and CDR2: SGHTA, FQGNSA. The CDR3 is CASSLLGLANTEAFF. CDR3 nucleotides: TGTGCCAGCAGCTTATTGGGGCTCGCGAACACTGAAGCTTTCTTT.

This sequence joins TRBV5-4 and TRBJ1-1, with TRBD1 matching over 11 bases. This CDR3 comprises 17 residues. The germline CDR1 and CDR2 sequences are SGHNT and YYREEE (reference sequence). V shed 4 bases and J 3 bases; nucleotides not matched to a gene: 11. The CDR3 reads CASSIRTGGLSDTEAFF. CDR3 sequence (DNA): TGTGCCAGCAGCATCCGGACAGGGGGCCTGAGTGACACTGAAGCTTTCTTT.

This clone was picked up one time. V and J are TRBV3-1 (or the pseudogene TRBV3-2) and TRBJ2-2, with 13 bases fitting TRBD2. V was pared by 0 bases and J by 5 bases, with 6 bases of the junction left unmatched. Germline CDR1 and CDR2: LGHDT and YNNKEL (reference sequence). The CDR3 is made up of 18 amino acids. CDR3 region: CASSQEGGLAGRTGELFF. As DNA, the CDR3 is TGTGCCAGCAGCCAAGAGGGGGGACTAGCGGGGCGGACCGGGGAGCTGTTTTTT.

The V and J genes are TRBV4-2 and TRBJ1-2; 9 bases match TRBD1. The CDR3 is 14 residues long. Trimming took 5 bases from V and 4 from J; bases not matched to a gene: 5. Germline loops: CDR1 LGHNA, CDR2 YNFKEQ. CDR3 coding DNA: TGTGCCAGCAGCTACCGGGACAGGGTCTATGGCTACACCTTC. This translates into CASSYRDRVYGYTF.

The chain recombines TRBV5-5 with TRBJ2-5; 9 positions agree with TRBD2. The CDR3 is 16 amino acids. CDR1 is SGHKS and CDR2 is YYEKEE in the germline V gene (reference sequence). V was pared by 0 bases and J by 0 bases, with 3 bases of the junction left unmatched. This CDR3 reads CASSLVRGGYQETQYF. The CDR3 DNA follows: TGTGCCAGCAGCTTGGTGCGGGGGGGATACCAAGAGACCCAGTACTTC.

The chain employs TRBV15 and TRBJ2-5; 7 bases align to TRBD2. Germline CDR1 is LNHNV and CDR2 is YYDKDF (reference sequence). There are 15 residues in the CDR3. The J segment lost 5 bases and the V segment lost 0 bases, leaving 6 bases of the junction unmatched. This chain's CDR3 is CATSRDMRRGETQYF. CDR3 sequence (DNA): TGTGCCACCAGCAGAGATATGAGGCGGGGGGAGACCCAGTACTTC.

The gene calls are TRBV5-4 and TRBJ2-5; D may be TRBD1 (5 bases). V dropped 4 bases and J dropped 1 base, with 8 bases sitting between them. Germline assignment: CDR1 SGHNT and CDR2 YYREEE (reference sequence). This CDR3 has 13 amino acids. The DNA for the CDR3 is TGTGCCAGCAGCCAGACAGTCCAAGAGACCCAGTACTTC. It codes for CASSQTVQETQYF.